One and the same sample provided the 22 T cell receptor beta chains below, sequenced in a study of early T cells in non-severe SARS-CoV-2 infection. TCRdb reprocessed the 5' RACE reads via MiXCR and lists one record per CDR3 protein. The table shows approximately 26,000 distinct CDR3 sequences, with about 4.4% occurring only once. The source material was whole blood. The receptors derive from an adult who was a healthcare worker with PCR-confirmed SARS-CoV-2 infection or an uninfected control (not recorded which).

The table lists this clonotype with many counts. The chain has TRBV5-1 and TRBJ2-3; the D gene is possibly TRBD1 (6 bases). V was shortened by 5 bases and J by 2 bases, with 15 bases between the two germline ends. The CDR3 is 15 residues long. From germline, CDR1 is SGHRS and CDR2 YFSETQ. DNA for the CDR3: TGCGCCAGCAGACCCTGGACAGATTCCACAGATACGCAGTATTTT. Amino acid sequence: CASRPWTDSTDTQYF.

This rearrangement joins TRBV5-1 to TRBJ2-1; 9 nucleotides align to TRBD2. Germline lookup yields CDR1 SGHRS and CDR2 YFSETQ. The junction had 21 bases not matched to a gene; V was cut back by 3 bases and J by 8 bases. The CDR3 covers 19 residues. The CDR3 region has the DNA TGCGCCAGCAGCTGGGGCTTAACTAGCGGGCCGTATACGGTCGATGAGCAGTTCTTC. Protein: CASSWGLTSGPYTVDEQFF.

This clonotype has a count of ten or more. V and J are TRBV7-9 and TRBJ2-7; possibly TRBD1 for D (5 bases). The germline V and J ends were trimmed by 4 bases and 5 bases, with 24 bases remaining between them. CDR1 and CDR2 from the germline V gene are SEHNR and FQNEAQ (reference sequence). CDR3 size: 17 residues. This CDR3 reads CASSSPPGQGLRNEQYF. The CDR3, as DNA: TGTGCCAGCAGCTCCCCCCCTGGGCAGGGCCTGAGGAACGAGCAGTACTTC.

In this sample, this clonotype turned up many times. The rearrangement uses TRBV5-5 and TRBJ1-1, with D perhaps TRBD1 (5 bases). This CDR3 is 12 amino acids long. Germline V gene sequence: CDR1 SGHKS, CDR2 YYEKEE (reference sequence). V was shortened by 5 bases and J by 7 bases, with 12 bases between the two germline ends. As DNA, the CDR3 is TGTGCCAGCAGTCTAACAGGTGGTGAAGCTTTCTTT. Its protein product is CASSLTGGEAFF.

The chain joins TRBV30 to TRBJ2-1; D might be TRBD2 (6 bases). V shed 7 bases and J shed 5 bases, with 12 bases lying between them. CDR3 length: 12 residues. CDR1 and CDR2 from the germline V gene are GTSNPN and SVGIG (reference sequence). The DNA of the CDR3 is TGTGCCTCCCCCAGCGGGCACAATGAGCAGTTCTTC. Protein: CASPSGHNEQFF.

In its sample, this clonotype was seen a few times. This chain uses TRBV4-1 with TRBJ2-1, with TRBD2 identical over 8 bases. J lost 2 bases, V lost 4 bases, and 7 bases had no gene match. This CDR3 has 16 residues. CDR1 is MGHRA and CDR2 is YSYEKL in the germline V gene. The CDR3 loop reads CASSLSPGLAYNEQFF. DNA of the CDR3: TGCGCCAGCAGCCTCTCCCCGGGACTAGCCTACAATGAGCAGTTCTTC.

This clonotype was counted at least ten times. J is TRBJ2-2 and V is TRBV30; D gene ambiguous. This CDR3 has 19 amino acids. Germline-derived CDR1 and CDR2 are GTSNPN and SVGIG (reference sequence). V shed 1 base and J shed 0 bases, with 21 bases lying between them. The CDR3 sequence: CAWSGLAHYGVPNTGELFF. In nucleotides, the CDR3 is TGTGCCTGGAGTGGGTTAGCTCATTATGGGGTTCCGAACACCGGGGAGCTGTTTTTT.

This clonotype was detected many times. The rearrangement joins TRBV28 to TRBJ2-3; TRBD1 matches 9 bases. CDR3 size: 13 residues. The germline V gene has CDR1 MDHEN and CDR2 SYDVKM. The V segment lost 6 bases and the J segment 5 bases; nucleotides outside the gene matches: 3. CDR3: CASRTGGGDTQYF. As DNA, the CDR3 is TGTGCCAGCAGGACAGGGGGTGGAGATACGCAGTATTTT.

This clonotype was counted at least ten times. This sequence joins TRBV29-1 and TRBJ1-1; maybe TRBD1 (6 bases). Germline CDR1 and CDR2: SQVTM and ANQGSEA. The length of the CDR3 is 13 residues. V gave up 6 bases and J gave up 6 bases, with 17 bases separating them. DNA for the CDR3: TGCAGCGTGGCCGGGGGCGAGGGGTCTGAAGCTTTCTTT. This gives the protein CSVAGGEGSEAFF. Full variable domain (rest looked up from reference TRBV29-1 and TRBJ1-1): SAVISQKPSRDICQRGTSLTIQCQVDSQVTMMFWYRQQPGQSLTLIATANQGSEATYESGFVIDKFPISRPNLTFSTLTVSNMSPEDSSIYLCSVAGGEGSEAFFGQGTRLTVV.

This clonotype was picked up a small number of times. The genes are TRBV5-6 and TRBJ2-7, with 9 bases aligning to TRBD2. Trimming cost V 5 bases and J 2 bases; bases outside gene matches: 5. This CDR3 is built from 14 residues. Germline V gene sequence: CDR1 SGHDT, CDR2 YYEEEE. CDR3 loop: CASSIAGAPYEQYF. For the CDR3, the DNA is TGTGCCAGCAGTATAGCGGGAGCCCCCTACGAGCAGTACTTC. Supplemented by reference TRBV5-6 and TRBJ2-7, the full variable domain reads DAGVTQSPTHLIKTRGQQVTLRCSPKSGHDTVSWYQQALGQGPQFIFQYYEEEERQRGNFPDRFSGHQFPNYSSELNVNALLLGDSALYLCASSIAGAPYEQYFGPGTRLTVT.

This clonotype came up a few times. In DNA form, the CDR3 reads TGTGCCAGCAGCCATGGGAAGACCCAGTACTTC. Protein sequence: CASSHGKTQYF. V gene TRBV6-2 or TRBV6-3 combines with J gene TRBJ2-5, with D unclear. CDR1 is MNHEY and CDR2 is SVGEGT in the germline V gene. V lost 6 bases and J lost 6, with 8 bases in between. This CDR3 is built from 11 residues.

CDR3 in amino acids: CASSQALEQYF. The CDR3 DNA follows: TGTGCCAGCAGCCAAGCCCTGGAGCAGTACTTC. The chain joins TRBV3-1 to TRBJ2-7; D is unclear. V gave up 1 base and J gave up 7 bases, with 5 bases separating them. CDR3 length: 11 residues. Looked up from germline, CDR1 is LGHDT and CDR2 is YNNKEL (reference sequence).

This clonotype was observed a handful of times. The J gene is TRBJ1-2, the V gene TRBV3-1; D may be TRBD1 (5 bases). V lost 4 bases, J lost 6 bases, and 18 bases lay in between. CDR3 length: 15 residues. CDR1 is LGHDT, CDR2 YNNKEL, per germline (reference sequence). CDR3 DNA: TGTGCCAGCAGCCCCATTTCGACAGCTCGTCATGGCTACACCTTC. Encoded protein: CASSPISTARHGYTF.

This clonotype was seen many times. The chain is built from TRBV20-1 and TRBJ2-7, with 8 bases aligning to TRBD2. Germline V lookup: CDR1 DFQATT, CDR2 SNEGSKA (reference sequence). This CDR3 region has 14 residues. Germline trimming cut 2 bases from V and 6 bases from J; bases unmatched to any gene: 9. The CDR3 loop is CSARWGREAGEQYF. In nucleotides, the CDR3 is TGCAGTGCTAGATGGGGGCGGGAGGCTGGCGAGCAGTACTTC.

This clonotype is categorized as medium-sized (0.01 to 0.1%). The chain couples TRBV11-2 to TRBJ2-7; D perhaps matches TRBD1 (6 bases). CDR1 is SGHAT, CDR2 FQNNGV, per germline. Trimming removed 4 bases at V and 0 bases at J, with 19 bases between. CDR3 size: 17 residues. CDR3: CASSSAPRGKSSYEQYF. The CDR3 DNA reads TGTGCCAGCAGCTCCGCTCCTAGGGGGAAGAGCTCCTACGAGCAGTACTTC.

This clonotype was detected many times. J is TRBJ1-5 and V is TRBV2; D is unclear. The CDR3 spans 13 residues. V dropped 4 bases and J dropped 9 bases, with 13 bases sitting between them. Germline lookup yields CDR1 SNHLY and CDR2 FYNNEI. The CDR3 bases are TGTGCCAGCAGTGCGGAAGTCGAGGGGCCCCAGCATTTT. This codes for CASSAEVEGPQHF.

This clonotype was seen many times. This chain uses TRBV7-8 with TRBJ2-7; D remains unclear. The CDR3 spans 13 residues. Between the trimmed V and J ends, which lost 1 base and 8 bases, there was a span of 12 bases. Germline V lookup: CDR1 SGHVS, CDR2 FQNEAQ. As DNA, the CDR3 is TGTGCCAGCAGCTTAGAGGGCTATATCCAGCAGTACTTC. It yields the protein CASSLEGYIQQYF.

In this sample, this clonotype turned up many times. This sequence joins TRBV12-3 or TRBV12-4 and TRBJ2-5, with D perhaps given as TRBD1 or TRBD2 (5 bases each). CDR3 size: 15 residues. The ends were cut back, 8 bases at V and 3 bases at J, with 19 bases in the middle. The CDR3 DNA sequence: TGTGCCAGCCGACCTGGGCCGGGGCGGGAAGAGACCCAGTACTTC. This gives the protein CASRPGPGREETQYF.

This clonotype was seen repeatedly, ten times or more. The chain recombines TRBV27 with TRBJ2-1; D is possibly TRBD2 (5 bases). V lost 5 bases to trimming and J lost 0 bases, with 14 bases between them. Germline V gene lookup returns CDR1 MNHEY and CDR2 SMNVEV (reference sequence). The length of the CDR3 is 16 residues. CDR3 region: CASSPTGGSSYNEQFF. The CDR3 DNA reads as TGTGCCAGCAGTCCCACTGGTGGGAGCTCCTACAATGAGCAGTTCTTC.

This clonotype was counted many times. This sequence joins TRBV4-1 and TRBJ2-1, with TRBD2 identical over 10 bases. V was pared by 5 bases and J by 9 bases, with 13 bases of the junction left unmatched. Germline-derived CDR1 and CDR2 are MGHRA and YSYEKL. CDR3 length equals 16 residues. DNA of the CDR3: TGCGCCAGCAGCGGATGGACTAGCGGAAAGGCGGGTGAGCAGTTCTTC. Encoded protein: CASSGWTSGKAGEQFF.

This clonotype was counted many times. The chain carries TRBV18 and TRBJ2-2; D uncertain. In germline, CDR1 is KGHSH, CDR2 LQKENI. This CDR3 has 11 amino acids. Trimming cost V 1 base and J 7 bases, with 1 base left between them. CDR3 in DNA: TGTGCCAGCTCACCACTCGGGGAGCTGTTTTTT. As protein: CASSPLGELFF.

This clonotype was detected many times. The V gene is TRBV28, the J gene TRBJ2-1; the D is unclear. Germline CDR1 reads MDHEN; CDR2 reads SYDVKM. The CDR3 is made up of 16 amino acids. Trimming stripped 7 bases from V and 7 bases from J, with 23 bases between. Written as DNA, the CDR3 is TGTGCCAGCACCTCCTTAGAAGGGTTCGGTCCAAATGAGCAGTTCTTC. It codes for CASTSLEGFGPNEQFF.